The 2 T cell receptor beta chains below were found in one sample sequenced in a study of cytomegalovirus exposure and HLA in healthy donors. PCR was performed using 60 Vbeta and 13 Jbeta primers. Data came from immunoSEQ multiplex PCR; TCRdb stores just in-frame clones and leaves some out. Here the sample spans 120,000 to 150,000 clones, 70% to 80% being singletons. The sequencing sample was made of PBMCs. All receptors come from a man aged 18 to 29 in good health and CMV-seronegative.

This sequence joins TRBV6-4 and TRBJ2-1, with D uncertain. Germline V gives CDR1 MRHNA, CDR2 SNTAGT. Trimming took off 3 bases at V and 0 bases at J, with 9 bases between the two ends. The CDR3 spans 15 residues. The CDR3 sequence: CASSEGLGSYNEQFF. CDR3 sequence (DNA): TGTGCCAGCAGTGAAGGTCTAGGCTCCTACAATGAGCAGTTCTTC.

The chain carries TRBV4-1 and TRBJ2-5; D might be TRBD1 (5 bases). With the DNA end fitting TRBJ2-7 better, the J assignment may be wrong. This CDR3 is 15 amino acids long. Germline-derived CDR1 and CDR2 are MGHRA and YSYEKL. CDR3 nucleotides: TGCGCCAGCAGCCAAATTCAGGGTCAGGGCTACGAGCAGTACTTC. It translates to CASSQIQGQGYEQYF.